This TCR beta chain was profiled in a study of blood T cell repertoires in COVID-19. In the study overall: Sites across the United States, Italy and Spain contributed samples from acute and convalescent COVID-19. The analysed material was cDNA or gDNA that came from T cells, B-cell-depleted T cells, or PBMCs.

In germline, CDR1 is SGHRS, CDR2 YFSETQ. J was trimmed by 2 bases and V by 4 bases; bases with no gene match: 8. CDR3 length: 15 residues. Authors' methods: Reference gene primer amplification gave estimated nucleated cell counts. Assay: immunoSEQ multiplex PCR; the TCRdb copy retains only in-frame clones and omits some. That table gives V, J and clone size, and the DNA gave D and trimming. The sample yields over 50,000 clones, 75% to 90% seen once. What was sequenced was peripheral blood. This TCR was sampled from a human donor in a cohort sampled during active COVID-19. The rearrangement uses TRBV5-1 and TRBJ1-2; 7 nucleotides align to TRBD1. CDR3 DNA: TGCGCCAGCAGCAAAAACCCGGGACAGAACTATGGCTACACCTTC. Translated: CASSKNPGQNYGYTF.